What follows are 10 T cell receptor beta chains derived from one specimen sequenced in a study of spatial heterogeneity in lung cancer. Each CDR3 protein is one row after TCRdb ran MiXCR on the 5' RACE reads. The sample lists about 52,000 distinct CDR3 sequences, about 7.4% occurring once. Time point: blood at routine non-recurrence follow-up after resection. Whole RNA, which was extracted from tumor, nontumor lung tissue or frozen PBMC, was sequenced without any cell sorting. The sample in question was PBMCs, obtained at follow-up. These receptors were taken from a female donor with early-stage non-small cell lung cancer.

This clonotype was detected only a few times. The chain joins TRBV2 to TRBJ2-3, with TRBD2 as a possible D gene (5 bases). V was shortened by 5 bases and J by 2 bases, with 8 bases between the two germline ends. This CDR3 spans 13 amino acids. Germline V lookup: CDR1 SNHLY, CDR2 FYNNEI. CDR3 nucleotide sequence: TGTGCCAGCAGTAGGACTTACACAGATACGCAGTATTTT. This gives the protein CASSRTYTDTQYF.

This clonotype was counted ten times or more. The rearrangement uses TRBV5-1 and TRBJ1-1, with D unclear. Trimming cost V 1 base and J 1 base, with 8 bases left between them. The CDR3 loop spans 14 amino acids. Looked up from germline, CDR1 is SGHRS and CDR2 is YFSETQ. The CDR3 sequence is CASSLNSGNTEAFF. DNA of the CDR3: TGCGCCAGCAGCTTGAACAGCGGGAACACTGAAGCTTTCTTT.

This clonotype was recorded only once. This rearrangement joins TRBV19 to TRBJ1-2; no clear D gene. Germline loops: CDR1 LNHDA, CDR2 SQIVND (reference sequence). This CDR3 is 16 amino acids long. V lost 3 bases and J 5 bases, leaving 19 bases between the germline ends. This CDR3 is CASSMDMQAPLYGYTF. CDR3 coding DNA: TGTGCCAGTAGTATGGATATGCAGGCCCCGCTTTATGGCTACACCTTC.

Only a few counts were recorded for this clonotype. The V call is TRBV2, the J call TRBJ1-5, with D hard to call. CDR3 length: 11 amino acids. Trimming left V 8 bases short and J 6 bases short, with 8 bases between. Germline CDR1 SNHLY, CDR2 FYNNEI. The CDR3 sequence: CASRIGQPQHF. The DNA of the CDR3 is TGTGCCAGCCGAATCGGTCAGCCCCAGCATTTT. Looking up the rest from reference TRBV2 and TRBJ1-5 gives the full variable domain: EPEVTQTPSHQVTQMGQEVILRCVPISNHLYFYWYRQILGQKVEFLVSFYNNEISEKSEIFDDQFSVERPDGSNFTLKIRSTKLEDSAMYFCASRIGQPQHFGDGTRLSIL.

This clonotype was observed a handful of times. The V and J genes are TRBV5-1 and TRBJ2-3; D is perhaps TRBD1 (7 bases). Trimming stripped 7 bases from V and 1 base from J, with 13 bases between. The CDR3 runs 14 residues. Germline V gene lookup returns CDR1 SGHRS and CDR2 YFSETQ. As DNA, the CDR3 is TGCGCCAGCTGCCAGGGGGGAGGCACAGATACGCAGTATTTT. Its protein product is CASCQGGGTDTQYF. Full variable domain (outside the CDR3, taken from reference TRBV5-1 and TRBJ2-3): KAGVTQTPRYLIKTRGQQVTLSCSPISGHRSVSWYQQTPGQGLQFLFEYFSETQRNKGNFPGRFSGRQFSNSRSEMNVSTLELGDSALYLCASCQGGGTDTQYFGPGTRLTVL.

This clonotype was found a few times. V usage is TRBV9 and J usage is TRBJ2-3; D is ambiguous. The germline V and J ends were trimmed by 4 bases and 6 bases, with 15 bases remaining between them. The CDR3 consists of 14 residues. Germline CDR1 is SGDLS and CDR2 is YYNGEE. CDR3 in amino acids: CASSFTLFGDTQYF. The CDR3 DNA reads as TGTGCCAGCAGCTTCACTCTGTTCGGCGATACGCAGTATTTT.

The CDR3 DNA reads TGTGCCAGCAGCTCCCACCGGGGGGACCTTTCAGATGAGCAGTTCTTC. Residues: CASSSHRGDLSDEQFF. This rearrangement joins TRBV7-9 to TRBJ2-1; 7 bases are shared with TRBD2. V shed 4 bases, J shed 8 bases, and the junction held 14 bases outside the gene matches. The CDR3 is made up of 16 amino acids. From germline, CDR1 is SEHNR and CDR2 FQNEAQ (reference sequence).

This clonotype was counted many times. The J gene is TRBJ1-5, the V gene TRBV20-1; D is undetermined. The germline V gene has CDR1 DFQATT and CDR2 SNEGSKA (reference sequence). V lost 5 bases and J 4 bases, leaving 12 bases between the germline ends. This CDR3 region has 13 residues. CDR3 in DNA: TGCAGTGCTGCGGACGGACCGAATCAGCCCCAGCATTTT. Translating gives CSAADGPNQPQHF.

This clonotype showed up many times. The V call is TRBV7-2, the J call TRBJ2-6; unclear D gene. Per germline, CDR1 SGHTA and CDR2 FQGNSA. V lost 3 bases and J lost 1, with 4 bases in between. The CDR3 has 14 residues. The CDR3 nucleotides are TGTGCCAGCAGCTTCGGGTCTGGGGCCAACGTCCTGACTTTC. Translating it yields CASSFGSGANVLTF.

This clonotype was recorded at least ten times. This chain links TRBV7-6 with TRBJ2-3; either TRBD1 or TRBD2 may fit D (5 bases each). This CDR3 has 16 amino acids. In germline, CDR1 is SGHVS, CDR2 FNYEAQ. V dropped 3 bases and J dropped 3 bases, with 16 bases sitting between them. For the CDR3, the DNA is TGTGCCAGCAGCTTTGGGACCTTAACTCTTACAGATACGCAGTATTTT. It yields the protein CASSFGTLTLTDTQYF.